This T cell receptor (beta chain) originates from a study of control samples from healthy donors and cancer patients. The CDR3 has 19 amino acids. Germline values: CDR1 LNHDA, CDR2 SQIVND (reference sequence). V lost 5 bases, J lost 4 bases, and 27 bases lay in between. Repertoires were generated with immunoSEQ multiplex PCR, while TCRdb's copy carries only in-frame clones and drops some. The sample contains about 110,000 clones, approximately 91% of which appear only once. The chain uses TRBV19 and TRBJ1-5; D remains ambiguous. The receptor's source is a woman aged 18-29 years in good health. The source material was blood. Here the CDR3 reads CASSARAQRSRISNQPQHF. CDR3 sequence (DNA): TGTGCCAGTAGTGCGCGGGCACAGCGAAGTAGAATAAGTAATCAGCCCCAGCATTTT.